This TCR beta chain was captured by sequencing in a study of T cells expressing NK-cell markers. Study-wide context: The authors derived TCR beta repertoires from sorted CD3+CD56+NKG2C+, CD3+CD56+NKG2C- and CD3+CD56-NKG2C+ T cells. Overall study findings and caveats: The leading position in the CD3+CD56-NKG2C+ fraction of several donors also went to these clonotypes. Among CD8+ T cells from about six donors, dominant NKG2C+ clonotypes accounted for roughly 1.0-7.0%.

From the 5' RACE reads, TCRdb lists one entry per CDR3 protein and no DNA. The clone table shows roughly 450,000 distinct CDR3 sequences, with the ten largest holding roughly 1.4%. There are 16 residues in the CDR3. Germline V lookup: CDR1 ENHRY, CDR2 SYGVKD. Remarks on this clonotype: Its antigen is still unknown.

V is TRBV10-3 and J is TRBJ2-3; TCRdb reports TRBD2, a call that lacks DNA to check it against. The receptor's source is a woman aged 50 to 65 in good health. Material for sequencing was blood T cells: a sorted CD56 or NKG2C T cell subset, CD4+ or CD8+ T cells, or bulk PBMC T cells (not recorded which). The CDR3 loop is CAISVPSGSGTDTQYF.